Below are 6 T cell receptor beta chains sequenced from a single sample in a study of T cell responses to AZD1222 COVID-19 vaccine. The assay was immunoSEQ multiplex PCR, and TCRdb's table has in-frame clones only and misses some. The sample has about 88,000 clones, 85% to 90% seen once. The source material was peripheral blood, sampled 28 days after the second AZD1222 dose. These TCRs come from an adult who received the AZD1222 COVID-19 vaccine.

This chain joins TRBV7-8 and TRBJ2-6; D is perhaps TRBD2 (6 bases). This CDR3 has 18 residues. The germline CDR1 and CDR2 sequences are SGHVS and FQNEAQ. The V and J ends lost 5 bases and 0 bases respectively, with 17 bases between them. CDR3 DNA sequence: TGTGCCAGCAGCCCGAGGGGCGGGACCGTCTCTGGGGCCAACGTCCTGACTTTC. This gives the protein CASSPRGGTVSGANVLTF. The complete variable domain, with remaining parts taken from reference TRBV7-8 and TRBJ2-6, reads GAGVSQSPRYKVAKRGQDVALRCDPISGHVSLFWYQQALGQGPEFLTYFQNEAQLDKSGLPSDRFFAERPEGSVSTLKIQRTQQEDSAVYLCASSPRGGTVSGANVLTFGAGSRLTVL.

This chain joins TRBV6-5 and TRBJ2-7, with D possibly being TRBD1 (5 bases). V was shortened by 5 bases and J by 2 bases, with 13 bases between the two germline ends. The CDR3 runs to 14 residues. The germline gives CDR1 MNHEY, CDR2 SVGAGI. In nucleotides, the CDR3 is TGTGCCAGCAGTACGACAGAGAAACCCTACGAGCAGTACTTC. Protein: CASSTTEKPYEQYF.

CDR3 sequence: CASSRPPEMREAFF. Written as DNA, the CDR3 is TGTGCCAGTAGTAGGCCGCCCGAGATGAGAGAGGCTTTCTTT. The chain joins TRBV19 to TRBJ1-1; D remains ambiguous. Trimming removed 4 bases at V and 11 bases at J, with 20 bases between. This CDR3 region has 14 residues. Germline CDR1 is LNHDA and CDR2 is SQIVND (reference sequence).

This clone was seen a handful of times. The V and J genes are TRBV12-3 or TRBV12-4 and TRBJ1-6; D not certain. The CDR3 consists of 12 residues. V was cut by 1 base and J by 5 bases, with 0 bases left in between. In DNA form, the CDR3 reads TGTGCCAGCAGTTTAGATAATTCACCCCTCCACTTT. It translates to CASSLDNSPLHF.

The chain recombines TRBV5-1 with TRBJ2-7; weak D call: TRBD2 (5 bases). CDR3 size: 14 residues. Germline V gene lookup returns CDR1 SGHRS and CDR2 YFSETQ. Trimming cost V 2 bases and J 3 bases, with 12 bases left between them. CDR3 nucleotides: TGCGCCAGCAGCTTTCGGGGTGTAGGCTACGAGCAGTACTTC. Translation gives CASSFRGVGYEQYF.

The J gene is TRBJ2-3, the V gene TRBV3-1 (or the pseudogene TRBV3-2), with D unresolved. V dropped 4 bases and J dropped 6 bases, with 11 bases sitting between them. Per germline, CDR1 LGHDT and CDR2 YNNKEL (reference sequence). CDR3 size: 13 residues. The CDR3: CASSPPLLDTQYF. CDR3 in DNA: TGTGCCAGCAGCCCCCCACTCTTGGATACGCAGTATTTT.